These T cell receptor beta chains were read from a single sample in a study of T cells in Graves' hyperthyroidism and ophthalmopathy. TCRdb re-derived calls from the multiplex PCR reads in MiXCR, one entry per CDR3 protein. The data hold approximately 480,000 distinct CDR3 sequences, with 20% observed a single time. The sequencing sample was made of blood. These receptors came from a man younger than 35 with Graves' hyperthyroidism. The CDR3 runs from the conserved cysteine through the conserved F or W. A D gene is named only where the DNA matches it firmly. Where a row states a size, it is once, few, many or the class of an expanded clone; other rows omit it.

cdr3_length | d_call | j_call | clone_size | v_call | cdr3_nt | cdr3_aa
13 | . | TRBJ2-5 | many | TRBV28 | TGTGCCAGCAGAAGGGACCCGGGAGAGACCCAGTACTTC | CASRRDPGETQYF
16 | . | TRBJ2-6 | . | TRBV30 | TGTGCCTGGATATCACCGGGGAACTCTGGGGCCAACGTCCTGACTTTC | CAWISPGNSGANVLTF
13 | . | TRBJ1-2 | . | TRBV10-3 | TGTGCCATCTGGACAGTTACGGCCTATGGCTACACCTTC | CAIWTVTAYGYTF
15 | TRBD1 | TRBJ1-1 | . | TRBV4-1 | TGCGCCAGCAGCCAAGAAGGGACAGGGAGAACTGAAGCTCTCTTT | CASSQEGTGRTEALF
16 | TRBD2 | TRBJ2-6 | . | TRBV19 | TGTGCCAGTAGTATACGCGGGGGCTCTGGGGCCAACGTCCTGACTTTC | CASSIRGGSGANVLTF
14 | TRBD1 | TRBJ1-2 | few | TRBV6-1 | TGTGCCAGCAGTCCCACCGACAGGGGCTATGGCTACACCTTC | CASSPTDRGYGYTF
16 | . | TRBJ2-2 | . | TRBV9 | TGTGCCAGCAGCGTAAGCACGGCTACAAACACCGGGGAGCTGTTTTTT | CASSVSTATNTGELFF
19 | . | TRBJ1-5 | many | TRBV6-2/TRBV6-3 | TGTGCCAGCAGTTACATCTCTCGGTTCCCAGGACTTAGCAATCAGCCCCAGCATTTT | CASSYISRFPGLSNQPQHF
12 | . | TRBJ1-2 | many | TRBV5-5 | TGTGCCAGCAGCCCCAACTACGAAGGCTACACCTTC | CASSPNYEGYTF
13 | . | TRBJ1-5 | . | TRBV11-2 | TGTGCCAGCAGCCTAATATGGAATCAGCCCCAGCATTTT | CASSLIWNQPQHF
14 | . | TRBJ1-2 | many | TRBV7-8 | TGTGCCAGCAGCCCCGACGGGAGGGTCGATGGCTACACCTTC | CASSPDGRVDGYTF
14 | . | TRBJ2-7 | many | TRBV6-1 | TGTGCCAGCAGTGAGATCCCGGGACCAATCTGGCAGTACTTC | CASSEIPGPIWQYF
15 | . | TRBJ2-7 | many | TRBV14 | TGTGCCAGCAGCCAAGAGCTCGGACTATCTACGGAGCAGTACTTC | CASSQELGLSTEQYF
16 | . | TRBJ1-2 | . | TRBV6-5 | TGTGCCAGCAGTTACGGGGTGGGGTCCGCCCTCTATGGCTACACCTTC | CASSYGVGSALYGYTF
12 | . | TRBJ2-7 | many | TRBV6-1 | TGTGCCAGCAGGCAGGAGGGTAACGAGCAGTACTTC | CASRQEGNEQYF
13 | . | TRBJ1-5 | many | TRBV28 | TGTGCCTCTATAACGGATAGCAATCAGCCCCAGCATTTT | CASITDSNQPQHF
14 | TRBD1 | TRBJ1-5 | many | TRBV20-1 | TGCAGTGCTAGAGATAGACAGGGCTATCAGCCCCAGCATTTT | CSARDRQGYQPQHF
14 | . | TRBJ1-2 | many | TRBV24-1 | TGTGCCACCAGTGCCCTGGATCGGGACTATGGCTACACCTTC | CATSALDRDYGYTF
14 | . | TRBJ2-7 | few | TRBV28 | TGTGCCAGCAGTCCCATAGCGGAACCCTACGAGCAGTACTTC | CASSPIAEPYEQYF
16 | . | TRBJ1-2 | many | TRBV29-1 | TGCAGCGTTGAAGCTCCCCAAGCGCGAGCAAACTATGGCTACACCTTC | CSVEAPQARANYGYTF
13 | . | TRBJ1-1 | . | TRBV7-9 | TGTTCCAGCAGCTTCCTCAGGGGCACTGAAGCTTTCTTT | CSSSFLRGTEAFF
14 | . | TRBJ2-7 | many | TRBV5-6 | TGTGCCAGCAGCTCTGGGGGAGAGCTCTACGAGCAGTACTTC | CASSSGGELYEQYF
16 | TRBD1 | TRBJ2-2 | many | TRBV5-1 | TGCGCCAGCAGCCCCCCGGGACAGGGGTCTGGCGGGGAGCTGTTTTTT | CASSPPGQGSGGELFF
13 | TRBD1 | TRBJ2-7 | . | TRBV20-1 | TGCAGTGCCCTAGAGGGGACAGCTTACGAGCAGTACTTC | CSALEGTAYEQYF
15 | . | TRBJ2-5 | many | TRBV11-2 | TGTGCCAGCAGCGCATACTTTGGGGGGCAAGAGACCCAGTACTTC | CASSAYFGGQETQYF
15 | . | TRBJ1-1 | few | TRBV28 | TGTGCCAGCAGTTTGGGGGCGTATAAAGACACTGAAGCTTTCTTT | CASSLGAYKDTEAFF
15 | . | TRBJ2-5 | . | TRBV5-1 | TGCGCCAGCAGCTTGGTGGCTAGCCGACTGCAGACCCAGTACTTC | CASSLVASRLQTQYF
10 | . | TRBJ1-6 | . | TRBV29-1 | TGCAGCGTTCCTCATTCACCCCTCCACTTT | CSVPHSPLHF
10 | . | TRBJ2-5 | many | TRBV10-2 | TGCGCCAGCTACCAAGAGACCCAGTACTTC | CASYQETQYF
14 | . | TRBJ2-2 | few | TRBV7-8 | TGTGCCAGCAGCCTTCCCGCGGGTCCCGGGGAGCTGTTTTTT | CASSLPAGPGELFF
12 | TRBD2 | TRBJ2-7 | many | TRBV2 | TGTGCCAGCAGCCCAACGGGGGGGGAGCAGTACTTC | CASSPTGGEQYF
14 | . | TRBJ2-7 | . | TRBV5-1 | TGCGCCAGCAGCTTCCTCCAGAATTCCTACGAGCAGTACTTC | CASSFLQNSYEQYF
13 | . | TRBJ2-7 | . | TRBV28 | TGTGCCAGCAGTTTAATAGATCCCTACGAGCAGTACTTC | CASSLIDPYEQYF